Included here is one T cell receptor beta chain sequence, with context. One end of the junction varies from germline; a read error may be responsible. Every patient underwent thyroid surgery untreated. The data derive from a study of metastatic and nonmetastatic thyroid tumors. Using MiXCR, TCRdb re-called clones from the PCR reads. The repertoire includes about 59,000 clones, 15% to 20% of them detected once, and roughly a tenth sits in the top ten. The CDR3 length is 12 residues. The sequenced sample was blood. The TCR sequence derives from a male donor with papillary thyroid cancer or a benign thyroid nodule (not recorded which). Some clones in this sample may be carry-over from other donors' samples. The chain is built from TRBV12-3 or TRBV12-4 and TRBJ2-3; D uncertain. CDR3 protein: CASRLLTYTQYF. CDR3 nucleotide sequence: TGTGCCAGCAGGCTTCTCACATATACGCAGTATTTT.